Listed below are T cell receptor beta chains from one sample, sequenced in a study of blood T cell repertoires in COVID-19. Some clones are missing from TCRdb's copy, which holds only in-frame ones; the method was immunoSEQ multiplex PCR. The table records approximately 190,000 clones, 70% to 90% of them present only once. Sequencing input: peripheral blood. These receptors came from a woman between 35 and 50 years old who had recovered from COVID-19. Each CDR3 is given without its conserved first and last residue.

J gene: TRBJ2-7; V gene: TRBV5-4; CDR3 protein: ASSADTSYEQY
J gene: TRBJ2-3; V gene: TRBV19; CDR3 protein: ASSIGQSNPSGTLSTDTQY
J gene: TRBJ2-5; V gene: TRBV7-9; CDR3 protein: ASSSGTGQETQY
J gene: TRBJ2-1; V gene: TRBV11-3; CDR3 protein: ASSTPLGLAGGSYNEQF
J gene: TRBJ1-2; V gene: TRBV19; CDR3 protein: ASSGTSNYGYT
J gene: TRBJ1-2; V gene: TRBV7-8; CDR3 protein: ASSLVTDQGYT
J gene: TRBJ2-2; V gene: TRBV5-1; CDR3 protein: ASSFWSTNTGELF
J gene: TRBJ1-6; V gene: TRBV27; CDR3 protein: ASSLRDTFNSPLH
J gene: TRBJ1-5; V gene: TRBV19; CDR3 protein: ASSIVRKGQKNQPQH
J gene: TRBJ1-6; V gene: TRBV7-9; CDR3 protein: ASSPILADNSPLH
J gene: TRBJ2-7; V gene: TRBV4-1; CDR3 protein: ASSQILAGDYEQY
J gene: TRBJ1-5; V gene: TRBV6-5; CDR3 protein: ASRPVGARQPQH
J gene: TRBJ2-2; V gene: TRBV19; CDR3 protein: ASSGTGLIGELF
J gene: TRBJ2-2; V gene: TRBV5-6; CDR3 protein: ASIYGRSVGELF
J gene: TRBJ1-1; V gene: TRBV7-9; CDR3 protein: ASSLMDTPGTEAF
J gene: TRBJ2-1; V gene: TRBV7-8; CDR3 protein: ASSFRTSGNNEQF
J gene: TRBJ1-5; V gene: TRBV30; CDR3 protein: AWSMGTGGQPQH
J gene: TRBJ2-7; V gene: TRBV5-1; CDR3 protein: ASSWGQFSYEQY
J gene: TRBJ2-1; V gene: TRBV19; CDR3 protein: ASSIFLAGGYNEQF
J gene: TRBJ2-2; V gene: TRBV9; CDR3 protein: ASSVVDRLNTGELF
J gene: TRBJ1-1; V gene: TRBV5-8; CDR3 protein: ASSLGEHRGRRAF
J gene: TRBJ2-1; V gene: TRBV18; CDR3 protein: ASSPPTGGNEQF
J gene: TRBJ2-5; V gene: TRBV29-1; CDR3 protein: SASPAGGQETQY
J gene: TRBJ1-5; V gene: TRBV28; CDR3 protein: ATGPPDRVGNQPQH
J gene: TRBJ2-5; V gene: TRBV30; CDR3 protein: AWSAGAVLAARETQY
J gene: TRBJ2-7; V gene: TRBV7-9; CDR3 protein: ASSPRTSLSYEQY
J gene: TRBJ1-6; V gene: TRBV5-4; CDR3 protein: ASSLEQLNSPLH
J gene: TRBJ1-5; V gene: TRBV28; CDR3 protein: ASNRGGDQPQH
J gene: TRBJ1-1; V gene: TRBV12-3/TRBV12-4; CDR3 protein: ASTAAGTEAF
J gene: TRBJ1-1; V gene: TRBV10-3; CDR3 protein: AISRQVGKNTEAF
J gene: TRBJ2-3; V gene: TRBV13; CDR3 protein: ASSFADTQY
J gene: TRBJ1-1; V gene: TRBV11-2; CDR3 protein: ASTQQGGTEAF
J gene: TRBJ1-2; V gene: TRBV30; CDR3 protein: AWSLNLGTGGSGGYT
J gene: TRBJ2-1; V gene: TRBV10-3; CDR3 protein: AISGGLRFDNEQF
J gene: TRBJ2-3; V gene: TRBV10-3; CDR3 protein: AIRDQGASGRIGDTQY
J gene: TRBJ2-7; V gene: TRBV14; CDR3 protein: ASSPLGLTFSYEQY
J gene: TRBJ2-1; V gene: TRBV7-3; CDR3 protein: ASSQGQANNEQF
J gene: TRBJ2-7; V gene: TRBV18; CDR3 protein: ASSPAGQNYEQY
J gene: TRBJ2-1; V gene: TRBV30; CDR3 protein: AWSGQGAGEQF
J gene: TRBJ2-2; V gene: TRBV20-1; CDR3 protein: SASVSGNTGELF
J gene: TRBJ2-7; V gene: TRBV30; CDR3 protein: AWSVLRDRYYYEQY
J gene: TRBJ2-4; V gene: TRBV7-2; CDR3 protein: ASSPRGGGPKNIQY
J gene: TRBJ2-1; V gene: TRBV28; CDR3 protein: ASSLGQGSYNEQF
J gene: TRBJ2-7; V gene: TRBV19; CDR3 protein: ASSIDLSGYEQY
J gene: TRBJ1-1; V gene: TRBV29-1; CDR3 protein: SVPRTDHTEAF
J gene: TRBJ2-1; V gene: TRBV11-3; CDR3 protein: ASSLTAGGNEQF
J gene: TRBJ2-1; V gene: TRBV28; CDR3 protein: ASTHSDTYNEQF
J gene: TRBJ2-7; V gene: TRBV7-9; CDR3 protein: ASSYDRWYEQY
J gene: TRBJ2-7; V gene: TRBV2; CDR3 protein: ASGYSGTSSYEQY
J gene: TRBJ1-2; V gene: TRBV3-1/TRBV3-2; CDR3 protein: ASSQGTGYGYT
J gene: TRBJ1-2; V gene: TRBV2; CDR3 protein: ASRGQNLLDGYT
J gene: TRBJ1-5; V gene: TRBV19; CDR3 protein: ASSLTQGLLSNQPQH
J gene: TRBJ1-1; V gene: TRBV2; CDR3 protein: ASIQQDTEAF
J gene: TRBJ1-2; V gene: TRBV28; CDR3 protein: ASSSGTHGYT
J gene: TRBJ1-5; V gene: TRBV5-7; CDR3 protein: ASSPTTGMSNQPQH